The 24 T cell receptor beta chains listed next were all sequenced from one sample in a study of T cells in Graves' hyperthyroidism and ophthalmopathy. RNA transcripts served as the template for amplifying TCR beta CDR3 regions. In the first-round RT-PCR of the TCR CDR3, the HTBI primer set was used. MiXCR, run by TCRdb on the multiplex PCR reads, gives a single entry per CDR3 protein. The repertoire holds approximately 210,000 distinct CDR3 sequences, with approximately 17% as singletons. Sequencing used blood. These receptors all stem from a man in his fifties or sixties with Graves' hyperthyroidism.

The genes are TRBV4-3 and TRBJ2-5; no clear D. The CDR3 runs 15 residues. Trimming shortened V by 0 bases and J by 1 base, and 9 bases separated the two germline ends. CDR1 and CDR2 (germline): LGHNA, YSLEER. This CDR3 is CASSQDYWTQETQYF. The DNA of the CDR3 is TGCGCCAGCAGCCAAGATTATTGGACCCAAGAGACCCAGTACTTC.

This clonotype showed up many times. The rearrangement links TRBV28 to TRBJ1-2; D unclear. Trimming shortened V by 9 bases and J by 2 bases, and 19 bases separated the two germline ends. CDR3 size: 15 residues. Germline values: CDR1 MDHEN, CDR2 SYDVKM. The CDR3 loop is CASKTGPHLNYGYTF. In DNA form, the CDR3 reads TGTGCCAGTAAAACGGGTCCCCACTTAAACTATGGCTACACCTTC.

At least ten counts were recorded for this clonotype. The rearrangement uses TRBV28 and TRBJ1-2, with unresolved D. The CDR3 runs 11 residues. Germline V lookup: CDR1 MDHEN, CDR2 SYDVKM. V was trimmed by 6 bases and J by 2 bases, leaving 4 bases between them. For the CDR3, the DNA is TGTGCCAGCAGGCGGAACTATGGCTACACCTTC. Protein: CASRRNYGYTF.

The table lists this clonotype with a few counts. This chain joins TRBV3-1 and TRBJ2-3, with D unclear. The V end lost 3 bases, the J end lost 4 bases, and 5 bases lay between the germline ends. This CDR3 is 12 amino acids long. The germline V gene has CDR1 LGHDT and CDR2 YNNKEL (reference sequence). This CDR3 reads CASSQGPDTQYF. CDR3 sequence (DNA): TGTGCCAGCAGCCAGGGCCCAGATACGCAGTATTTT.

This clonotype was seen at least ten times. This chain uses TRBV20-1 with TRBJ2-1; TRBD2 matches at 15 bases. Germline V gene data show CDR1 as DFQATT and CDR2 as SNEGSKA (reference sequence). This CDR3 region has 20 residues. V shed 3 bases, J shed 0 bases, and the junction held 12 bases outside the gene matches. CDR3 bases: TGCAGTGCTAGGAGTGTAGGACTAGCGGGAGGGCACAGCTCCTACAATGAGCAGTTCTTC. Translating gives CSARSVGLAGGHSSYNEQFF.

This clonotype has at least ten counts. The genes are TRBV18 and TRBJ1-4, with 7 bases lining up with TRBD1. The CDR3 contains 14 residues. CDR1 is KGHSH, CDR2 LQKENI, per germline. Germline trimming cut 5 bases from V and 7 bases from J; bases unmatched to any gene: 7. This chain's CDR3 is CASSDNRGSEKLFF. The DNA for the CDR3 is TGTGCCAGCTCAGACAACAGGGGATCTGAAAAACTGTTTTTT.

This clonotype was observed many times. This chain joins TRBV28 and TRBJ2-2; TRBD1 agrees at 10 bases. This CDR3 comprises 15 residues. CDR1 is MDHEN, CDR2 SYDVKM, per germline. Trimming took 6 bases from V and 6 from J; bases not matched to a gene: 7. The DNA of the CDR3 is TGTGCCAGCAGCTCTAGGGACAGGGGACCCGGGGAGCTGTTTTTT. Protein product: CASSSRDRGPGELFF. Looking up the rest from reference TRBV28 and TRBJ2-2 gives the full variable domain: DVKVTQSSRYLVKRTGEKVFLECVQDMDHENMFWYRQDPGLGLRLIYFSYDVKMKEKGDIPEGYSVSREKKERFSLILESASTNQTSMYLCASSSRDRGPGELFFGEGSRLTVL.

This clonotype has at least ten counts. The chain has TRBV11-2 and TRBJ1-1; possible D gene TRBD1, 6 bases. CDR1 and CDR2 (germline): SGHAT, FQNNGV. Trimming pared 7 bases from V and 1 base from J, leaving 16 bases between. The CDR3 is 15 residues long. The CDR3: CASTPGGTGNTEAFF. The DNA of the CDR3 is TGTGCCAGCACCCCCGGGGGCACGGGGAACACTGAAGCTTTCTTT.

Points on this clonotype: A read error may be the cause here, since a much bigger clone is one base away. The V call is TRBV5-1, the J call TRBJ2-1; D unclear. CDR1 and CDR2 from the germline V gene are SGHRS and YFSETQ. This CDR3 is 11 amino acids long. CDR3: CASRFGYEQFF. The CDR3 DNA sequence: TGCGCCAGCCGCTTCGGCTATGAGCAGTTCTTC. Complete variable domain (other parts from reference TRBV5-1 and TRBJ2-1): KAGVTQTPRYLIKTRGQQVTLSCSPISGHRSVSWYQQTPGQGLQFLFEYFSETQRNKGNFPGRFSGRQFSNSRSEMNVSTLELGDSALYLCASRFGYEQFFGPGTRLTVL.

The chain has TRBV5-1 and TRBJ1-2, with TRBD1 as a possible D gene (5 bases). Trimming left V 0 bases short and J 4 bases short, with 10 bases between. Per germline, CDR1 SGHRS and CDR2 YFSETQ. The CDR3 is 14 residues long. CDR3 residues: CASSLEGPVYGYTF. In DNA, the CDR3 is TGCGCCAGCAGCTTGGAGGGGCCCGTCTATGGCTACACCTTC.

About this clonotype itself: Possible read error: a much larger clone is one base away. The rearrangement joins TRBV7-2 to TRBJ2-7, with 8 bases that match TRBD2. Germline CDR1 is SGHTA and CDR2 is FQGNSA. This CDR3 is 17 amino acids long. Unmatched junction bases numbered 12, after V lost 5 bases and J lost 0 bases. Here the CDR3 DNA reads TGTGCCAGCAGCCGACCGGGACTAGTGACAAGCTCCTACGAGCAGTACTTC. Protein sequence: CASSRPGLVTSSYEQYF.

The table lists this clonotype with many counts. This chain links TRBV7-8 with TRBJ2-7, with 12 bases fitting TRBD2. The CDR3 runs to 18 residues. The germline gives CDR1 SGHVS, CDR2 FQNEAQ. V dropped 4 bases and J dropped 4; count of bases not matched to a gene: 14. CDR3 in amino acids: CASSSTAMGLAGAYEQYF. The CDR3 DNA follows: TGTGCCAGCAGCTCAACAGCTATGGGACTAGCGGGCGCGTACGAGCAGTACTTC.

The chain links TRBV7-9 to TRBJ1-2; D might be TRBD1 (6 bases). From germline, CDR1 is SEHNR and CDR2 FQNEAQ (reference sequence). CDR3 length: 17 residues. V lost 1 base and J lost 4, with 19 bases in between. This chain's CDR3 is CASSLEALRQGLYGYTF. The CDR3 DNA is TGTGCCAGCAGCTTAGAAGCCCTAAGGCAGGGGCTCTATGGCTACACCTTC. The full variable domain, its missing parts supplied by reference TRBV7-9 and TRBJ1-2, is DTGVSQNPRHKITKRGQNVTFRCDPISEHNRLYWYRQTLGQGPEFLTYFQNEAQLEKSRLLSDRFSAERPKGSFSTLEIQRTEQGDSAMYLCASSLEALRQGLYGYTFGSGTRLTVV.

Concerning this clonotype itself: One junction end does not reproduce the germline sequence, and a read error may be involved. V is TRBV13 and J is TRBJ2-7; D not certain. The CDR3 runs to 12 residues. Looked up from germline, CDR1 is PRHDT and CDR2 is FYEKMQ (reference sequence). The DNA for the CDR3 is TGTGCCACCAGCGAGGCCGTCCACGAGCAGTACTTC. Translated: CATSEAVHEQYF.

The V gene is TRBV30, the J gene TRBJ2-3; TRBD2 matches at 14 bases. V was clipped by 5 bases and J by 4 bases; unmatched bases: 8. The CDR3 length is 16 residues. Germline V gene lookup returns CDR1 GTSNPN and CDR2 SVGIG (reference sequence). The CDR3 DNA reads TGTGCCTGGGGAACCGGGACTAGCGGGAGCCCAGATACGCAGTATTTT. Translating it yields CAWGTGTSGSPDTQYF.

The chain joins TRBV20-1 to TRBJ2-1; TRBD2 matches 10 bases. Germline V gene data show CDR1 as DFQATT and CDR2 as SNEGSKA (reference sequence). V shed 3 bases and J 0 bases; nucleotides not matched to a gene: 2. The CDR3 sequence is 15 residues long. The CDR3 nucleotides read TGCAGTGCTAGCCCTAGCGGGAGCTCCTACAATGAGCAGTTCTTC. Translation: CSASPSGSSYNEQFF.

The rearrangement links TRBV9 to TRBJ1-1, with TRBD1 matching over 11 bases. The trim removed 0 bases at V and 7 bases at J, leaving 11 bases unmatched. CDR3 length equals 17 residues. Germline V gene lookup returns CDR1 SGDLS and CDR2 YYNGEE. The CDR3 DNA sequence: TGTGCCAGCAGCGTAGTTTTGGACAGGGGGCCATTGTGTGAAGCTTTCTTT. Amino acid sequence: CASSVVLDRGPLCEAFF.

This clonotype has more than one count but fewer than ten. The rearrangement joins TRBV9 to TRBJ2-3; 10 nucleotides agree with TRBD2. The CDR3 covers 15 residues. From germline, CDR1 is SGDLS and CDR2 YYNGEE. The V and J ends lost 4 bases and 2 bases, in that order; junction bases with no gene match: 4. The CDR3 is CASSQGLAITDTQYF. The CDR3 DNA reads TGTGCCAGCAGCCAGGGACTAGCGATCACAGATACGCAGTATTTT.

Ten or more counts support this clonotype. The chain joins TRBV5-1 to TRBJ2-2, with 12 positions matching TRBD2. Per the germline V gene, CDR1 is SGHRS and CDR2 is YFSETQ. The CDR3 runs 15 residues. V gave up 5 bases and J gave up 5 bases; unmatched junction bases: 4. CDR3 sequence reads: CASRRLAGETGELFF. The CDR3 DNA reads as TGCGCCAGCAGGAGACTAGCGGGAGAAACCGGGGAGCTGTTTTTT.

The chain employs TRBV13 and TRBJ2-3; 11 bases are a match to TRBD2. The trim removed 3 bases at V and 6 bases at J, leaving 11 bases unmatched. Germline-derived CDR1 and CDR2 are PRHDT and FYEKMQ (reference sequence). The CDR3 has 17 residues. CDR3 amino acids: CASSLVVAGGPGDTQYF. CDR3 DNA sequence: TGTGCCAGCAGCTTGGTAGTAGCGGGAGGGCCGGGGGATACGCAGTATTTT.

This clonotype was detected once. This CDR3 is CASSYRGQGDQPQHF. For the CDR3, the DNA is TGTGCCAGCAGTTACCGCGGGCAGGGAGATCAGCCCCAGCATTTT. The rearrangement links TRBV6-5 to TRBJ1-5, with D possibly TRBD1 on 5 matching bases. The length of the CDR3 is 15 residues. Germline lookup yields CDR1 MNHEY and CDR2 SVGAGI. Trimming left V 2 bases short and J 5 bases short, with 13 bases between.

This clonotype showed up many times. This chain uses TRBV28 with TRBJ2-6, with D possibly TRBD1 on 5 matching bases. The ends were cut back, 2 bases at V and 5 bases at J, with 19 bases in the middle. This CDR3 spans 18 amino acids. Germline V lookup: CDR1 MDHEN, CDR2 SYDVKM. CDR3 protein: CASSLGPDRQNRANVLTF. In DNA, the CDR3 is TGTGCCAGCAGTTTAGGTCCTGACAGACAAAATAGGGCCAACGTCCTGACTTTC.

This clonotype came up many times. CDR3 in amino acids: CASSLNSGQGTAYNEQFF. The CDR3 DNA reads as TGTGCCAGCAGCCTAAACTCGGGACAGGGGACGGCCTACAATGAGCAGTTCTTC. The chain joins TRBV7-9 to TRBJ2-1; TRBD1 matches at 10 bases. The CDR3 runs 18 residues. After removal of 5 bases from V and 2 bases from J, the junction contained 12 bases not matched to a gene. Germline V gene lookup returns CDR1 SEHNR and CDR2 FQNEAQ (reference sequence).

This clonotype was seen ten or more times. The DNA of the CDR3 is TGTGCCTACTCTCCCGGGACTAGCGGCTACAATGAGCAGTTCTTC. It yields the protein CAYSPGTSGYNEQFF. The V call is TRBV30, the J call TRBJ2-1, with 11 bases identical to TRBD2. V dropped 7 bases and J dropped 3; count of bases not matched to a gene: 8. Germline-derived CDR1 and CDR2 are GTSNPN and SVGIG (reference sequence). The CDR3 covers 15 residues. Full variable domain (outside the CDR3, taken from reference TRBV30 and TRBJ2-1): SQTIHQWPATLVQPVGSPLSLECTVEGTSNPNLYWYRQAAGRGLQLLFYSVGIGQISSEVPQNLSASRPQDRQFILSSKKLLLSDSGFYLCAYSPGTSGYNEQFFGPGTRLTVL.